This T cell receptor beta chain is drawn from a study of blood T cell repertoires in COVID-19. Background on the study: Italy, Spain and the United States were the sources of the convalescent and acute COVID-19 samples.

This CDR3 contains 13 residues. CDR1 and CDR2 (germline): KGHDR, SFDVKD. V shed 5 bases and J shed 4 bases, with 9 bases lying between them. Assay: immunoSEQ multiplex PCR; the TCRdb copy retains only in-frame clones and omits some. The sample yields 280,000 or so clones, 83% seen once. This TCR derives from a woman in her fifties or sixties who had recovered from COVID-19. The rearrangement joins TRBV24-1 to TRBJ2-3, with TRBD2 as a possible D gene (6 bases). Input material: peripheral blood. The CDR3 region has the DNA TGTGCCACCAGTGGTAGCGGTCCAGATACGCAGTATTTT. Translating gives CATSGSGPDTQYF.